This T cell receptor (beta chain) derives from a study of blood T cell repertoires in COVID-19 (dated by TCRdb to 2018 to 2021). Turning to the overall study: The collaborator samples originated in the United States, Italy and Spain and spanned the acute and convalescent phases of COVID-19. The material from the prospective study consisted of cDNA or gDNA derived from T cells, B-cell-depleted T cells, or PBMCs. Deeply sampled blood TCRbeta repertoires from subjects exposed to, actively infected with, or recovered from COVID-19 were included in the dataset. A freely available public database, intended as a resource for researchers studying the immune response to SARS-CoV-2, is where the repertoires were released. The samples were drawn from two sources: the first 160 participants of the ongoing ImmuneRACE study, and 1,254 subjects contributed by 6 global collaborators. A de-identified subject ID, COVID-19 status, age in years and sex were almost always included in the sample metadata. HLA class I and class II types, where available, came from metadata supplied by the sample provider rather than from assay-based typing.

TCRbeta CDR3 regions were amplified from genomic DNA by means of the immunoSEQ Assay, a bias-controlled multiplex PCR. For the original study's pipeline: The number of nucleated cells in each sample was estimated from the amplification of reference gene primers within the assay. To quantify the absolute abundance of each unique TCRbeta CDR3 rearrangement, sequence reads were collapsed and filtered. For each sample, productive Simpson clonality was calculated by taking the square root of Simpson's diversity index across productive rearrangements. TCRdb took this table from immuneACCESS and kept in-frame rearrangements with V and J called. Such tables lack part of the clones; where checked against another copy, unresolved V genes explain under half of the gap, and the rest is unexplained. For V, J and clone size, that table is used; D and trimming come from the DNA. This sample has around 250,000 clones in its table, and 80% to 90% of those were observed once. 1.9% of the sample lies in the top ten.

Here is what the overall study found, with its caveats: How much clinical and demographic metadata was included differed by source and by participant, and the metadata was provided uncurated.

Participants in the prospective study were aged roughly 18 to 100 years, lived in 24 United States geographic areas, and enrolled through a virtual design. In the prospective study, participants were assigned to cohorts based on the clinical history participants reported in a screening survey and a study questionnaire. Recovered participants in ImmuneRACE Cohort 3 were defined as having two consecutive negative NP/OP PCR tests, clearance from a healthcare professional, or resolution of symptoms. Mobile phlebotomists in the prospective study collected whole blood, serum and a nasopharyngeal or oropharyngeal swab from every participant. Additional blood draws and questionnaires over an approximately two-month period could optionally be provided by prospective study participants. Prospective study blood samples were shipped either frozen or at room temperature before DNA extraction. CDR1 is given as LGHDT and CDR2 as YNNKEL, both from the germline V gene (reference sequence). V is reduced by 0 bases and J by 9 bases, leaving a spacing of 15 bases between them. The CDR3 spans 15 residues, from the cysteine through the phenylalanine. Solely the CDR3 DNA is kept, with 45 bases framed from the first base.

Points on this clone: This receptor's antigen is unknown. Base qualities are missing; no much larger clone stands one base away.

The chain employs TRBV3-1 (or the pseudogene TRBV3-2) and TRBJ2-1; TRBD1 is a possible D gene, resting on 5 matching bases. Material for sequencing was PBMCs or T cells enriched from blood (not recorded which). The receptor comes from a woman in her fifties or sixties who had recovered from COVID-19. The CDR3 reads CASSQDARVKGEQFF. The DNA is TGTGCCAGCAGCCAAGACGCCAGGGTCAAAGGTGAGCAGTTCTTC.